In its sample, the clone carrying this TCR beta chain was seen a few times. No antigen is known for it. This PCR relied on a set of 60 Vbeta primers and 13 Jbeta primers. Method: immunoSEQ multiplex PCR; TCRdb's copy keeps in-frame clones and lacks some. The data contain approximately 110,000 clones, just over 15% of them singletons. CDR3 length equals 19 residues. The trim removed 2 bases at V and 1 base at J, leaving 16 bases unmatched. Germline V gene data show CDR1 as LNHNV and CDR2 as YYDKDF (reference sequence). The data are from a study of cytomegalovirus exposure and HLA in healthy donors. Study-wide context: Among around 170 million T cells, an earlier analysis found roughly 100 million unique TCR beta sequences. Findings of the study overall: The authors judged a highly shared variant cluster likely a sequencing artifact. Most TCR sequences were uncommon, yet certain public TCRs appeared in many donors. Versus the approximately 700-donor mean, an Asian-associated ancestry cluster reportedly showed fewer N-insertions in a later analysis.

This chain joins TRBV15 and TRBJ1-1; 7 bases agree with TRBD1. This clonotype was sampled from a young woman in good health and CMV-seronegative. The sequenced material came from PBMCs. Here the CDR3 reads CATSRTYFRGRRWNTEAFF. Here the CDR3 DNA reads TGTGCCACCAGCAGAACCTACTTTAGGGGGCGGAGATGGAACACTGAAGCTTTCTTT.